This T cell receptor (beta chain) came from a study of regulatory T cells in long-lasting Graves disease. Study-wide background: A definition of persistent Graves' disease required over 5 years of antithyroid drugs plus positive TSH receptor antibodies. Findings of the study overall: Clonotypes that were public and shared totalled approximately 3,000 in persistent patients versus 966 in new patients.

Regarding time point: persistent/refractory GD, antithyroid drugs over 5 years with positive TRAb. RNA extracted from PBMCs served as the sequencing template. In Xi'an, China, an endocrinology department was the source of patients. From each patient, around 8.7 milliliters of peripheral blood was drawn and collected into an EDTA anticoagulant tube. This clonotype was seen a few times. Its antigen is as yet unknown. CDR3-region Arm-PCR and iRepertoire HTBI primers produced the TCR beta libraries. In TCRdb, the multiplex PCR reads were re-called with MiXCR into one record per CDR3 protein. The sample lists about 430,000 distinct CDR3 sequences, over 20% occurring once. The germline gives CDR1 MNHEY, CDR2 SVGEGT. The CDR3 consists of 15 residues. V trimming: 5 bases; J trimming: 5 bases; junction bases outside the gene matches: 8.

The sequence came from a female donor with Graves disease. The sequences come from peripheral blood mononuclear cells (PBMCs), collected when the disease was refractory, from a patient treated with antithyroid drugs. V usage is TRBV6-2 or TRBV6-3 and J usage is TRBJ2-1; 8 bases agree with TRBD2. CDR3 in amino acids: CASSEGLAPHNEQFF. For the CDR3, the DNA is TGTGCCAGCAGTGAAGGACTAGCCCCCCACAATGAGCAGTTCTTC.